Presented here are 5 T cell receptor beta chains from one specimen sequenced in a study of cytomegalovirus exposure and HLA in healthy donors. In the PCR, 60 Vbeta and 13 Jbeta primers were used. Libraries were prepared by immunoSEQ multiplex PCR; TCRdb keeps only in-frame clonotypes and omits some of them. The sample gives about 200,000 clones, 70% to 80% of which show up once; 12% to 15% is in the top ten. Sequenced: PBMCs. The receptors were gathered from a woman in her 30s in good health and CMV-seropositive.

The chain is built from TRBV4-3 and TRBJ2-1; 12 nucleotides agree with TRBD2. V was clipped by 6 bases and J by 7 bases; unmatched bases: 4. CDR1 is LGHNA and CDR2 is YSLEER in the germline V gene. The CDR3 is 14 amino acids. The CDR3 loop reads CASRRLAGDNEQFF. In nucleotides, the CDR3 is TGCGCCAGCAGACGACTAGCGGGAGATAATGAGCAGTTCTTC.

This chain links TRBV6-5 with TRBJ2-7; TRBD1 aligns across 9 bases. There are 15 residues in the CDR3. In germline, CDR1 is MNHEY, CDR2 SVGAGI. After removal of 2 bases from V and 2 bases from J, the junction contained 4 bases not matched to a gene. The CDR3 region is CASSYRDRDAYEQYF. The DNA for the CDR3 is TGTGCCAGCAGTTACCGGGACAGGGATGCCTACGAGCAGTACTTC.

This chain connects TRBV7-9 to TRBJ2-1; 10 nucleotides agree with TRBD2. The germline gives CDR1 SEHNR, CDR2 FQNEAQ (reference sequence). J was trimmed by 0 bases and V by 9 bases; bases with no gene match: 8. The length of the CDR3 is 16 residues. The CDR3 region has the DNA TGTGCCAGTGACGGGACTAGCGCAATCTCCTACAATGAGCAGTTCTTC. Its protein product is CASDGTSAISYNEQFF.

The chain joins TRBV7-2 to TRBJ1-2; D is unclear. The CDR3 spans 16 residues. The V gene lost 1 base and the J gene lost 3 bases, with 15 bases spanning the gap. Germline-derived CDR1 and CDR2 are SGHTA and FQGNSA. The CDR3 nucleotides are TGTGCCAGCAGCTTAGTGGCGGGTGTATTCGACTATGGCTACACCTTC. Translating it yields CASSLVAGVFDYGYTF.

Only a few counts were recorded for this clone. This chain joins TRBV5-1 and TRBJ2-7, with 9 bases matching TRBD1. CDR1 and CDR2 (germline): SGHRS, YFSETQ. Unmatched junction bases numbered 8, after V lost 0 bases and J lost 1 base. The CDR3 consists of 17 residues. This CDR3 reads CASSLARSGTGSYEQYF. DNA of the CDR3: TGCGCCAGCAGCTTGGCCAGATCAGGGACAGGGTCCTACGAGCAGTACTTC.